The entry below gives a single TCR beta chain sequence along with its context. What antigen it recognizes has not been identified. No base quality values were provided; no much bigger clone lies one nucleotide off. This record belongs to a study of T cell repertoires in ileal Crohn's disease (dated by TCRdb to about 2019). With regard to the full study: The median duration of disease was 7.9 years, and at the time of surgery about 35% of patients were active smokers. Endoscopic postoperative recurrence was defined as a Rutgeerts score above i0. About half of the patients received postoperative therapy: fewer than 12 received thiopurines and 15 to 20 received anti-TNF agents. The study sequenced about 180 mucosal samples from some 62 patients, taken at several locations on the surgical specimen and at postoperative endoscopy. A prospective multicentre cohort supplied the roughly 59 Crohn's disease patients whose TCR repertoires were analysed. Surgery was performed for a complication in all patients, with stricturing disease in roughly 60% and penetrating disease in approximately 40%. The study was conducted in parallel with a multicentre cohort built to find predictors of early endoscopic recurrence after ileocolonic resection. Results the study describes overall, beyond this receptor: Patients who were active smokers at surgery had a significantly higher proportion of clonal expansions than non-smokers (about 27% vs 20%, p=0.02). More high-frequency clones were carried by sorted CD8 T cells than by CD4 T cells, suggesting that mucosal expansions were mainly CD8. Mucosal CD4 and CD8 T cells were sorted and sequenced only in a subgroup of patients, the size of which was not stated. Endoscopic recurrence was linked to a higher percentage of high-frequency clones at surgery, and recurrence occurred in every patient whose clonality exceeded 26.8% (18/57).

For commercial TCRB immunosequencing, about 0.45 micrograms of biopsy DNA were submitted for each sample. CDR3 regions were amplified from genomic DNA by Adaptive Biotechnology using a two-step, amplification bias-controlled multiplex PCR. Primers for every V and J gene segment were used in the first PCR, and barcodes and Illumina adapters were added in the second PCR. CDR3 libraries were sequenced on an Illumina instrument. Regarding the original processing steps: Analysis combined the vendor-provided pipelines with custom analysis of raw data in R/Bioconductor under R version 3.3.0. Clonality, which ranges from 0 to 1, was calculated as the inverse of the normalised Shannon entropy across all productive clones. High-frequency clones were defined as the share of the repertoire taken up by the top 100 clones, keeping only clones that passed a 95% confidence test. Repertoire diversity was measured with the Simpson index, and overlap between samples was measured with the Morisita-Horn index. In its TCRdb copy, this immuneACCESS table keeps in-frame sequences only and misses some clones. Where compared with another copy, unresolved V genes explain less than half of these, and the others have no known cause. That table is the source of V, J and clone size, and D and trimming were worked out from the DNA. Across this sample there are 6,800 or so clones, with more than 65% seen only once. 2.5% to 3.5% of the sample belongs to the ten largest clones.

Adults with ileal or ileocolonic Crohn's disease for whom ileocolonic resection was indicated were considered eligible. Whole ileal mucosal biopsies were stored frozen at -80°C before DNA extraction. Genomic DNA was extracted from frozen whole biopsies with a TRizol-based method and quantified on a NanoDrop 2000 spectrophotometer. From cysteine to phenylalanine, the CDR3 is 13 amino acids long. Here the CDR3 DNA is all that survives: 39 bases in frame from base 1. CDR1 MNHNY and CDR2 SVGAGI were looked up in the germline V gene (reference sequence). Between the V and J ends, shortened by 7 bases and 6 bases respectively, the junction contains 12 bases.

This receptor chain uses TRBV6-6 and TRBJ2-2; the D gene is perhaps TRBD2, on 6 matching bases. The receptor was derived from an adult with Crohn's disease. Sequences were obtained from ileal tissue. The DNA sequence is TGTGCCAGCACCCGACTAGTCCCCGGGGAGCTGTTTTTT. Translated, it reads CASTRLVPGELFF.